This TCR beta chain was sequenced during a study of shared clonotypes between healthy human individuals. Across the whole study: The donor group consisted of two women and three men, aged 18 to 49.

Study processing details: Quality scores were absent from the junction-only immunoSEQ sequences, so filtering differed. Sequencing was performed with immunoSEQ multiplex PCR; in TCRdb, only in-frame clones are kept and a portion is missing. V, J and clone size reflect that table, while D and trimming were determined from the DNA. The sample yields 2 million to 2.5 million clones, around 95% seen once. V shed 5 bases, J shed 4 bases, and the junction held 2 bases outside the gene matches. The germline gives CDR1 SGHTA, CDR2 FQGTGA. The CDR3 is 14 residues long. The study, taken as a whole, reports: Naive subsets typically showed greater estimated richness than memory subsets. Relative to their counterparts shared across all four donors, non-shared clonotypes exhibited diminished generation probabilities.

Turning to this clone: What it recognizes is unknown.

The V gene is TRBV7-3, the J gene TRBJ2-3; 11 bases match TRBD2. This TCR came from a young man in good health. Specimen: naive CD4+ T cells sorted from blood. The sample's subset: CD45RA+ positively selected. The CDR3 is CASSPSGGPDTQYF. CDR3 in DNA: TGTGCCAGCAGCCCTAGCGGGGGGCCAGATACGCAGTATTTT.